Sequencing of this T cell receptor (beta chain) was carried out in a study of cytomegalovirus exposure and HLA in healthy donors (dated by TCRdb to 2015 to 2018). Turning to the overall study: An earlier analysis of several hundred of the donors reported approximately 300 Gb of sequence data and about 100 million unique TCR beta sequences from 150 million to 200 million T cells. An early release that covered some 640 HLA-typed donors contained approximately 300 gigabases of sequencing data and tens of millions of unique TCR sequences. The genetic ancestry cluster associated with self-reported Caucasian donors included 65% to 90% of the approximately 430 genotyped donors. The study aimed to test whether signatures of past pathogen exposure could be identified by cataloging public T cell receptors. The study profiled the T cell repertoires of under 700 subjects by immunosequencing and related them to cytomegalovirus serostatus. Along with the approximately 650-subject first cohort, a separate validation cohort of some 130 different subjects was used. High-throughput TCR immunosequencing, statistical association of individual TCRs with disease status, and machine learning were combined to predict cytomegalovirus infection status. A later analysis re-examined previously published TCR beta repertoires from several hundred donors and added high-resolution HLA genotyping to investigate patterns of TCR occurrence. The later analysis used no new phenotypic data to find candidate immune exposures, relying instead on TCR beta sequences and their occurrence across donors. In an earlier analysis of roughly 600 of the donors, high-throughput TCR beta sequencing was used to judge whether each TCR beta V gene segment behaved as functional or pseudogenic. Donor age, sex, ethnicity and CMV serostatus were compiled alongside the repertoire data. Genome-wide SNP genotypes for about 55% of the roughly 670 donors were used in a later genetic analysis, which treated that subset as a discovery cohort. Every repertoire in the discovery cohort had been generated on one and the same sequencing platform. HLA typing included class I and class II loci at four-digit resolution. The number of donors typed differed by locus, with about 629-630 for A, B, C, DRB1 and DQB1, more than 500 for DQA1, approximately 570 for DPA1, and some 470 for DPB1. Because of strong linkage in the cohort, four or five DR-DQ haplotypes were treated as single units for association and clustering. Among some 410 genotyped donors of the cohort, an average of about 240,000 unique TCR beta nucleotide sequences were sequenced per donor, roughly 18% of them non-productive. Here is what the overall study found, with its caveats: Most TCR sequences were observed very rarely across donors, whereas some public TCRs were present in many individuals. In a later analysis, the rate of TCR association differed among HLA loci, with DRB1 alleles having the most associated TCRs and HLA-C alleles having the fewest. According to the authors, the approach could potentially be generalized to other disease states and immunological phenotypes. In a later genetic analysis, fewer N-insertions in productive TCRs were reported among donors in an Asian-associated ancestry cluster than the roughly 700-donor mean. For the cohort, immune exposure information was limited to CMV serostatus. Three of the identified cytomegalovirus-associated TCR beta chains were confirmed in vitro to be specific for cytomegalovirus antigens. In an earlier analysis of fewer than 750 of the donors, most TCR beta V segments were observed in productive rearrangements about 87% or about 30% of the time, broadly matching IMGT annotations. A further reported finding was that TCR beta sequences accurately predicted the HLA-A and HLA-B alleles for most subjects in the first cohort. A later analysis found that most CMV-associated TCR beta chains appeared HLA-restricted, with HLA associations seemingly driven largely by CMV exposure. Sequencing depth was assumed to be roughly uniform across donors in the presence/absence analyses, though that assumption may not hold. Linkage disequilibrium might explain the correlated functional status among segregating V segments, but an unknown experimental factor could not be excluded. A later analysis found that HLA-associated TCR beta chains were more clonally expanded and had lower generation probabilities than equally common non-associated chains. Some IMGT-functional V segments, including TRBV6-2 and TRBV6-3, could not be distinguished by the 87-base-pair reads and were therefore excluded. Strong co-occurrence of HLA alleles, especially DR and DQ, made assigning TCR associations to individual alleles difficult. In this cohort, only TCR beta chains were sequenced, and detectable features were limited by the absence of alpha or paired-chain data. In the study, roughly 160 TCR beta chains were listed as associated with cytomegalovirus. Because counts were too low, some 16 rarely observed V segments, including chromosome 9 orphons, were excluded from the earlier analysis of fewer than 650 of the donors. Because HLA typing was unavailable for some donors at each locus, only the typed subset was used in association tests. Several of the top co-occurrence clusters appeared to be linked to parvovirus B19, influenza, CMV and Epstein-Barr virus, according to a later analysis. At a false discovery rate of 0.05, a later analysis linked under 20,000 TCR beta sequences to specific HLA alleles. The classifier was reported to diagnose cytomegalovirus status with high specificity and sensitivity in both the original and validation cohorts. A cluster of highly shared sequence variants was judged likely to be a technical artifact of the sequencing pipeline. In a later genetic analysis, a missense DCLRE1C variant was associated with V-gene and J-gene trimming of TCR beta chains, and the association was replicated in an independent cohort.

Library preparation used the immunoSEQ multiplex PCR assay. For the multiplex PCR, a mixture combining 60 forward primers for TCR Vbeta segments and 13 reverse primers for TCR Jbeta segments was used. A multiplex PCR assay on genomic DNA amplified the CDR3 region of rearranged TCR beta genes. The Illumina HiSeq System was used to sequence the amplified TCR beta libraries as 87-base-pair reads. As for the authors' bioinformatics: Across the 600 to 700 repertoires, a later analysis counted tens of millions of unique TCR beta chains, roughly 11 million of which were shared by at least two donors. To remove PCR and sequencing errors, raw reads were error-corrected and collapsed into unique sequences using a nearest-neighbor algorithm that merged closely related sequences. CDR3 sequences were aligned to IMGT reference sequences to assign V, D and J gene segments. For a sequence to be retained, at least a six-nucleotide match to both a V gene segment and a J gene segment was required. A rearrangement counted as productive if the CDR3 had no stop codons and remained in frame with V and J, and every other rearrangement counted as non-productive. Following IMGT convention, CDR3 was defined as the stretch from the second conserved V-encoded cysteine up to the conserved J-encoded phenylalanine. Sequences without an unambiguous match to a single V gene segment were excluded from the earlier analysis of several hundred of the donors. In an earlier analysis of approximately 550 of the donors, V segments were called functional above 56.7% productive rearrangements and were called segregating when the between-donor standard deviation exceeded 5%. To diagnose cytomegalovirus status from the catalog of TCR beta chain sequences, a statistical classification framework was built. A later analysis assigned V and J genes by comparing TCR nucleotide sequences with IMGT/GENE-DB human TR gene sequences. A later analysis assigned CDR3 sequences and most-parsimonious VDJ recombination scenarios with the TCRdist pipeline. In a later analysis, each TCR beta chain was defined by its CDR3 amino acid sequence together with its V-gene family, and reads lacking a unique V-gene family were excluded. In a later analysis, around 600 highly shared, low-generation-probability nucleotide sequences were removed to address suspected cross-contamination and a sequencing artifact. In a later analysis, a clonal expansion index for each public chain was calculated from normalized within-repertoire ranks of inferred template counts. Generation probabilities in a later analysis came from a VDJ recombination model fitted to out-of-frame rearrangements, and those results were checked against IGoR. Hypergeometric tests were used in a later analysis to score TCR-TCR, TCR-HLA and TCR-CMV co-occurrence, with a repertoire-size bias correction applied to the TCR pairs. A later analysis estimated false discovery rates by permuting HLA or CMV assignments 20 times. A later analysis grouped co-occurring TCRs with DBSCAN, adding TCRdist sequence similarity when clustering within HLA-allele-positive subsets. Repertoires with fewer than 30,000 or more than 120,000 public chains were left out of co-occurrence clustering, as were a few repertoires with anomalous nucleotide sharing. TCRdb mirrors the immuneACCESS table, restricted to in-frame sequences. Some clones are absent from its copies; in checked studies, under half trace to an unresolved V gene, and the reason for the others is unknown. The DNA gave D and trimming, while V, J and clone size come from that table. The sample's clone listing holds approximately 71,000 clones. The ten largest clones add up to 3.5% to 4% of the sample.

With respect to this clone: Its antigen remains unidentified.

After removal of 5 bases from V and 15 bases from J, the junction retains 8 bases not matched to a gene. The CDR3 sequence holds 14 residues, the cysteine and phenylalanine included. Here the CDR3 DNA is all that survives: 42 bases in frame from base 1. For CDR1 and CDR2, the germline V gene lists SGHTA and FQGNSA. The cohort comprised fewer than 700 healthy bone marrow donors. Cohort members were all nominally healthy when sampled, although unrecorded immune exposures were likely present. The donor was CMV seropositive and belonged to the group of some 290 seropositive cohort members. Each donor provided a peripheral blood sample, and peripheral blood mononuclear cells were used for TCR beta sequencing. The Qiagen DNeasy Blood Extraction Kit was used to extract genomic DNA from the blood cell samples.

This chain joins TRBV7-2 to TRBJ2-1, and 15 junctional nucleotides match TRBD2. This receptor was taken from a female donor in good health and CMV-seropositive. Sequenced input: PBMCs. The CDR3 corresponds to CASSPRTSGGEAFF. The sequence in DNA is TGTGCCAGCAGCCCCCGGACTAGCGGGGGGGAGGCGTTCTTC.